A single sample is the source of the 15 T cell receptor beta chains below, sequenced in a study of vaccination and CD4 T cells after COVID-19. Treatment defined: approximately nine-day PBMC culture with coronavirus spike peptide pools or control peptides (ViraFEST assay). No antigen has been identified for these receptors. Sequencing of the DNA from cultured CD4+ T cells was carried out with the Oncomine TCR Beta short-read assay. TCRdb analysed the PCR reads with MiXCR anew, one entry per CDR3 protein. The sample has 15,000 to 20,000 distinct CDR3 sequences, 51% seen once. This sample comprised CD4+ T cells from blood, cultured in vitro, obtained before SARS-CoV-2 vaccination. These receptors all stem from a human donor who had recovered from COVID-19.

The CDR3 DNA reads as TGTGCCAGCAGCAGACCTACAGGGGGGAGCACCGGGGAGCTGTTTTTT. Translating gives CASSRPTGGSTGELFF. This sequence joins TRBV21-1 and TRBJ2-2; the table's D gene call, TRBD1, was not cross checked with the DNA. TRBV21-1 is noted as a pseudogene. CDR3 size: 16 residues.

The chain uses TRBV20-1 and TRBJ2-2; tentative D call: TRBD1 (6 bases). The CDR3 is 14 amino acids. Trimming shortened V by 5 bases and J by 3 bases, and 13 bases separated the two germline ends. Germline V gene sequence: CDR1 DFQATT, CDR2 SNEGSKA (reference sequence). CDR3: CSAPRTDHTGELFF. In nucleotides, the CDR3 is TGCAGTGCTCCACGGACAGATCACACCGGGGAGCTGTTTTTT.

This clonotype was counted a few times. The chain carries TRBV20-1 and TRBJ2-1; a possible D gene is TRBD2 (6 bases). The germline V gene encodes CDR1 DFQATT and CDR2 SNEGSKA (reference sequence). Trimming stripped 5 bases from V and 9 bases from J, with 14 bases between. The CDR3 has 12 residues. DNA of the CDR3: TGCAGTGCTTCTAGCGATACGGGTGAGCAGTTCTTC. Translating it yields CSASSDTGEQFF.

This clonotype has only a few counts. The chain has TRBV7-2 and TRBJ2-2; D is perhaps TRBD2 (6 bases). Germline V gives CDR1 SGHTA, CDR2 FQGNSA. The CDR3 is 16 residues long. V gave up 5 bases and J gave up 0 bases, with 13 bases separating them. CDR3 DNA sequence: TGTGCCAGCAGCCCCTCCCGCGGGGCGAACACCGGGGAGCTGTTTTTT. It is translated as CASSPSRGANTGELFF. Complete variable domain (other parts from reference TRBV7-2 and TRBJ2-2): GAGVSQSPSNKVTEKGKDVELRCDPISGHTALYWYRQSLGQGLEFLIYFQGNSAPDKSGLPSDRFSAERTGGSVSTLTIQRTQQEDSAVYLCASSPSRGANTGELFFGEGSRLTVL.

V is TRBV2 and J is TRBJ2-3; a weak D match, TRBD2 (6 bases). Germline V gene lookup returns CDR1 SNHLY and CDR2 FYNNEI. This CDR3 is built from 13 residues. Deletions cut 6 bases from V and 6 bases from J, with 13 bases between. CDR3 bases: TGTGCCAGCAGGGAGGGGCTCATCGATACGCAGTATTTT. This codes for CASREGLIDTQYF.

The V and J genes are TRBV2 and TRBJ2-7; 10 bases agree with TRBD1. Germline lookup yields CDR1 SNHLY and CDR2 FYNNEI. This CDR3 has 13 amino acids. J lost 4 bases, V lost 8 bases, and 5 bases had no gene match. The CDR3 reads CASQGTGVYEQYF. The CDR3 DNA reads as TGTGCCAGCCAGGGGACAGGGGTTTACGAGCAGTACTTC.

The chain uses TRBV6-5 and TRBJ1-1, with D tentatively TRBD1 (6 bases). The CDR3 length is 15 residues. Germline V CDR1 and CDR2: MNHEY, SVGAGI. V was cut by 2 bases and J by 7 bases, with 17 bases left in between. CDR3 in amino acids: CASSYGGGGRVEAFF. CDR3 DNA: TGTGCCAGCAGTTACGGAGGGGGGGGGCGGGTTGAAGCTTTCTTT.

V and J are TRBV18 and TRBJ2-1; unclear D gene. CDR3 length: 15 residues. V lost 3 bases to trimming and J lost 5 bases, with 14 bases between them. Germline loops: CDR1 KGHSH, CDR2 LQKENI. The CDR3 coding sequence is TGTGCCAGCTCACCTGGGAATGGATTACACAATGAGCAGTTCTTC. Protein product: CASSPGNGLHNEQFF.

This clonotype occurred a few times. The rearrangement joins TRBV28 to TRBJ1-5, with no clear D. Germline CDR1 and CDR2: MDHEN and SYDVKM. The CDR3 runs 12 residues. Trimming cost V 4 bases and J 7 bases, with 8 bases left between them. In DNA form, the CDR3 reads TGTGCCAGCAGTTACCTCAGGCAGCCCCAGCATTTT. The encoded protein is CASSYLRQPQHF.

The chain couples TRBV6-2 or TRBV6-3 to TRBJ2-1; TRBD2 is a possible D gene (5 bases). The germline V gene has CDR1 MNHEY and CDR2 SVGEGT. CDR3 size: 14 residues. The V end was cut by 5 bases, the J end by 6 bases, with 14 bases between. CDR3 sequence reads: CASSLLAVGNEQFF. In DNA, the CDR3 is TGTGCCAGCAGTCTTCTAGCAGTAGGCAATGAGCAGTTCTTC.

The CDR3 DNA follows: TGTGCCAGCAGTTACTCCCCCCCGGGACTAGCGGACTACGAGCAGTACTTC. Translating gives CASSYSPPGLADYEQYF. The chain combines TRBV6-5 with TRBJ2-7; 11 nucleotides align to TRBD2. CDR1 is MNHEY and CDR2 is SVGAGI in the germline V gene. With V trimmed by 0 bases and J by 3 bases, 7 bases remained unmatched. This CDR3 spans 17 amino acids.

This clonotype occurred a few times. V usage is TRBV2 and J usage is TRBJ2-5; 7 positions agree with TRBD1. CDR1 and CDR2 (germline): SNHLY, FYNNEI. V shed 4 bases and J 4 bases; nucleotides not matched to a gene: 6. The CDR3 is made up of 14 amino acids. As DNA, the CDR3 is TGTGCCAGCAGTGGGGTGGCAGGGGGAGAGACCCAGTACTTC. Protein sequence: CASSGVAGGETQYF.

The CDR3 loop reads CSAVGVGITEAFF. The CDR3, as DNA: TGCAGTGCCGTAGGAGTGGGTATCACTGAAGCTTTCTTT. The J gene is TRBJ1-1, the V gene TRBV20-1, with D uncertain. This CDR3 spans 13 amino acids. Germline assignment: CDR1 DFQATT and CDR2 SNEGSKA (reference sequence). Trimming cost V 6 bases and J 4 bases, with 15 bases left between them.

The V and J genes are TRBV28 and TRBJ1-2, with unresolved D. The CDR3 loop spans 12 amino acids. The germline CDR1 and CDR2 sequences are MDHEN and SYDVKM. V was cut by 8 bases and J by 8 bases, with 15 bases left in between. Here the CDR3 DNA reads TGTGCCAGCGGTACGTTTACCTCGGGCTACACCTTC. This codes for CASGTFTSGYTF.

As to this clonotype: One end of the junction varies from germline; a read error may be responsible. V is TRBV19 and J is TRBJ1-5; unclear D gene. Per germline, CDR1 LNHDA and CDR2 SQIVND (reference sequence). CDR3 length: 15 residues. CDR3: CASRIGLRGNQPQHF. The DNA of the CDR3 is TGTGCCAGTAGAATAGGTTTACGGGGCAATCAGCCCCAGCATTTT.